This T cell receptor (beta chain) emerged from a study of blood T cell repertoires in COVID-19. Study-level background: The United States, Italy and Spain provided the acute and convalescent COVID-19 samples. The cDNA or gDNA used as material had been derived from T cells, B-cell-depleted T cells, or PBMCs.

The V gene lost 5 bases and the J gene lost 5 bases, with 17 bases spanning the gap. Germline V CDR1 and CDR2: SEHNR, FQNEAQ (reference sequence). The CDR3 contains 15 residues. Only in-frame clones appear in the TCRdb table, and some are missing; sequencing was by immunoSEQ multiplex PCR. The sample holds about 150,000 clones, under 95% seen once. Sequenced material: peripheral blood. This chain links TRBV7-9 with TRBJ2-3; D is possibly TRBD2 (6 bases). The clonotype was recovered from a man aged 45-65 years with acute or convalescent COVID-19. The CDR3 nucleotides read TGTGCCAGCAGCCCCAGCGGCGGGGAAGGAGATACGCAGTATTTT. Protein sequence: CASSPSGGEGDTQYF.